These 29 T cell receptor beta chains were all obtained from the same sample, sequenced in a study of T cell responses to AZD1222 COVID-19 vaccine. Generated by immunoSEQ multiplex PCR, the TCRdb table keeps only in-frame clones and is missing some. The profile shows around 73,000 clones, 80% to 90% of them singletons. Sequenced material: peripheral blood, taken 28 days after the second AZD1222 dose. Every receptor here comes from an adult who received the AZD1222 COVID-19 vaccine.

V is TRBV3-1 (or the pseudogene TRBV3-2) and J is TRBJ1-1, with a weak D call TRBD1 (5 bases). The germline gives CDR1 LGHDT, CDR2 YNNKEL (reference sequence). The CDR3 length is 17 residues. Trimming shortened V by 4 bases and J by 5 bases, and 23 bases separated the two germline ends. The CDR3 coding sequence is TGTGCCAGCAGCCCAAAAAGGGGAACGGGCAGCGGGACTGAAGCTTTCTTT. It yields the protein CASSPKRGTGSGTEAFF.

The genes are TRBV19 and TRBJ1-4, with D possibly TRBD1 on 6 matching bases. Trimming pared 5 bases from V and 7 bases from J, leaving 8 bases between. Looked up from germline, CDR1 is LNHDA and CDR2 is SQIVND (reference sequence). There are 12 residues in the CDR3. CDR3 nucleotide sequence: TGTGCCAGTAGTCTCAGGGGTGAAAAACTGTTTTTT. Its protein is CASSLRGEKLFF.

This chain connects TRBV9 to TRBJ2-5; 7 bases map to TRBD1. Germline V lookup: CDR1 SGDLS, CDR2 YYNGEE. Germline trimming cut 2 bases from V and 4 bases from J; bases unmatched to any gene: 5. The CDR3 runs to 14 residues. CDR3 loop: CASSVSSGGETQYF. CDR3 DNA sequence: TGTGCCAGCAGCGTCAGCTCAGGGGGAGAGACCCAGTACTTC.

The chain links TRBV6-2 or TRBV6-3 to TRBJ2-7; D not resolved. CDR3 length: 11 residues. Per germline, CDR1 MNHEY and CDR2 SVGEGT. Between the trimmed V and J ends, which lost 6 bases and 2 bases, there was a span of 5 bases. The DNA for the CDR3 is TGTGCCAGCAGCTCCCCCTACGAGCAGTACTTC. Translating gives CASSSPYEQYF.

The rearrangement uses TRBV2 and TRBJ1-6; 7 bases line up with TRBD1. Germline V gene lookup returns CDR1 SNHLY and CDR2 FYNNEI. The CDR3 covers 14 residues. J was trimmed by 8 bases and V by 7 bases; bases with no gene match: 8. CDR3 amino acids: CASTAGQLYSPLHF. The CDR3 coding sequence is TGTGCCAGCACCGCGGGACAGCTTTATTCACCCCTCCACTTT.

The chain couples TRBV9 to TRBJ1-6; D possibly corresponds to TRBD1 (5 bases). This CDR3 region has 15 residues. Looked up from germline, CDR1 is SGDLS and CDR2 is YYNGEE. Trimming cost V 0 bases and J 10 bases, with 14 bases left between them. The CDR3 DNA is TGTGCCAGCAGCGTAGTGGGGGAGGGTGGCTCACCCCTCCACTTT. Translated, it gives CASSVVGEGGSPLHF.

CDR3 nucleotides: TGTGCCAGCAGTGCCTTTGAGGGATCCTATGGCTACACCTTC. Protein product: CASSAFEGSYGYTF. The chain has TRBV27 and TRBJ1-2; D is undetermined. Per the germline V gene, CDR1 is MNHEY and CDR2 is SMNVEV (reference sequence). The CDR3 covers 14 residues. V shed 5 bases and J shed 4 bases, with 14 bases lying between them.

This chain links TRBV19 with TRBJ2-1, with 9 nucleotides matching TRBD1. V trimming: 4 bases; J trimming: 2 bases; junction bases outside the gene matches: 0. Germline-derived CDR1 and CDR2 are LNHDA and SQIVND (reference sequence). The CDR3 is 14 residues long. The CDR3 nucleotides are TGTGCCAGTAGTAGGGACAGGGCCTACAATGAGCAGTTCTTC. Its protein product is CASSRDRAYNEQFF. The variable domain in full, completed from reference TRBV19 and TRBJ2-1, reads DGGITQSPKYLFRKEGQNVTLSCEQNLNHDAMYWYRQDPGQGLRLIYYSQIVNDFQKGDIAEGYSVSREKKESFPLTVTSAQKNPTAFYLCASSRDRAYNEQFFGPGTRLTVL.

The sample holds one count of this clone. The chain links TRBV4-1 to TRBJ1-1; 10 bases line up with TRBD1. This CDR3 has 14 residues. The V segment lost 7 bases and the J segment 3 bases; nucleotides outside the gene matches: 5. In germline, CDR1 is MGHRA, CDR2 YSYEKL. The CDR3 nucleotides read TGCGCCAGCAAAAGACAGGGGGCAGACACTGAAGCTTTCTTT. Encoded protein: CASKRQGADTEAFF.

The chain carries TRBV28 and TRBJ1-1; 9 bases are a match to TRBD1. Trimming removed 7 bases from V and 11 bases from J; junction bases left unmatched: 14. The CDR3 sequence is 14 residues long. Germline loops: CDR1 MDHEN, CDR2 SYDVKM. Here the CDR3 DNA reads TGTGCCAGCAATATTCGCCGGGACAGGGAGAAGGCTTTCTTT. Translating gives CASNIRRDREKAFF.

This rearrangement joins TRBV28 to TRBJ2-1; the D gene is possibly TRBD2 (6 bases). V lost 5 bases and J 6 bases, leaving 20 bases between the germline ends. Germline V lookup: CDR1 MDHEN, CDR2 SYDVKM. The CDR3 is 16 amino acids. Here the CDR3 reads CASSPPGGLGANEQFF. Here the CDR3 DNA reads TGTGCCAGCAGTCCCCCCGGGGGACTTGGGGCCAATGAGCAGTTCTTC.

The chain uses TRBV19 and TRBJ1-2; no clear D. V was shortened by 3 bases and J by 1 base, with 6 bases between the two germline ends. The CDR3 runs 13 residues. CDR1 and CDR2 (germline): LNHDA, SQIVND (reference sequence). The CDR3 region has the DNA TGTGCCAGTAGTATCCCACTTAACTATGGCTACACCTTC. Amino acid sequence: CASSIPLNYGYTF.

This clone has just one count. The rearrangement uses TRBV5-4 and TRBJ1-1; D may be TRBD1 (6 bases). Germline values: CDR1 SGHNT, CDR2 YYREEE (reference sequence). The CDR3 covers 15 residues. The germline V and J ends were trimmed by 5 bases and 1 base, with 15 bases remaining between them. The CDR3 nucleotides read TGTGCCAGCAGTCCATGGCAGGGGAAGAACACTGAAGCTTTCTTT. This encodes CASSPWQGKNTEAFF.

This sequence joins TRBV19 and TRBJ2-1; D is possibly TRBD1 (7 bases). The germline V gene encodes CDR1 LNHDA and CDR2 SQIVND (reference sequence). The CDR3 is made up of 14 amino acids. The V and J ends lost 6 bases and 7 bases respectively, with 16 bases between them. Written as DNA, the CDR3 is TGTGCCAGTAGGTTAACACAGGGGAGGAATGAGCAGTTCTTC. Amino acid sequence: CASRLTQGRNEQFF.

V is TRBV6-5 and J is TRBJ1-1, with TRBD1 identical over 7 bases. Germline V CDR1 and CDR2: MNHEY, SVGAGI. This CDR3 spans 15 amino acids. The junction had 8 bases not matched to a gene; V was cut back by 5 bases and J by 2 bases. The CDR3 sequence: CASSNYRGGNTEAFF. The CDR3 DNA reads as TGTGCCAGCAGTAACTACAGGGGAGGCAACACTGAAGCTTTCTTT.

J is TRBJ2-2 and V is TRBV4-1; D may be TRBD1 (5 bases). Trimming removed 1 base at V and 7 bases at J, with 10 bases between. Germline CDR1 reads MGHRA; CDR2 reads YSYEKL. The CDR3 covers 14 residues. As DNA, the CDR3 is TGCGCCAGCAGCCAAGCCCCAGGGATCGGGGAGCTGTTTTTT. Translated: CASSQAPGIGELFF.

The V and J genes are TRBV6-5 and TRBJ2-1; 13 bases are a match to TRBD2. The germline CDR1 and CDR2 sequences are MNHEY and SVGAGI. The V and J ends lost 0 bases and 7 bases, in that order; junction bases with no gene match: 3. This CDR3 has 16 residues. The CDR3 DNA reads as TGTGCCAGCAGTTACTCGTCGACTAGCGGGAGGAATGAGCAGTTCTTC. It yields the protein CASSYSSTSGRNEQFF.

J is TRBJ1-5 and V is TRBV30; a weak D match, TRBD1 (5 bases). Germline V lookup: CDR1 GTSNPN, CDR2 SVGIG (reference sequence). The CDR3 sequence is 13 residues long. Trimming stripped 5 bases from V and 4 bases from J, with 12 bases between. The CDR3 DNA sequence: TGTGCCTGGGGGACGGGGCTGAATCAGCCCCAGCATTTT. Residues: CAWGTGLNQPQHF.

The CDR3 sequence: CASSPSDTHLTGELFF. CDR3 in DNA: TGTGCCAGCAGCCCTTCCGACACCCACCTGACCGGGGAGCTGTTTTTT. The chain recombines TRBV7-9 with TRBJ2-2; D remains unclear. Per the germline V gene, CDR1 is SEHNR and CDR2 is FQNEAQ (reference sequence). Between the trimmed V and J ends, which lost 5 bases and 5 bases, there was a span of 18 bases. The CDR3 totals 16 residues.

This chain joins TRBV29-1 and TRBJ1-1, with D possibly being TRBD1 (5 bases). V gave up 6 bases and J gave up 3 bases, with 20 bases separating them. This CDR3 has 15 residues. Germline loops: CDR1 SQVTM, CDR2 ANQGSEA. The CDR3 loop reads CSVQPSPGWYTEAFF. The CDR3 DNA is TGCAGCGTCCAACCGTCCCCAGGGTGGTACACTGAAGCTTTCTTT.

This clone was counted once. The CDR3 DNA is TGCGCCAGCAGCTTGCCCCGGACAGGGGGCCACAATGAGCAGTTCTTC. Translating it yields CASSLPRTGGHNEQFF. V gene TRBV5-1 combines with J gene TRBJ2-1; 11 nucleotides agree with TRBD1. The CDR3 sequence is 16 residues long. Germline assignment: CDR1 SGHRS and CDR2 YFSETQ. The V gene end was trimmed by 1 base and the J gene end by 5 bases; junction bases not matched to a gene: 5.

This sequence joins TRBV12-3 or TRBV12-4 and TRBJ2-1; the D gene is possibly TRBD2 (5 bases). Deletions cut 7 bases from V and 5 bases from J, with 12 bases between. This CDR3 has 13 residues. CDR3 sequence (DNA): TGTGCCAGCACCTCCTTCGGGAACAATGAGCAGTTCTTC. Amino acids: CASTSFGNNEQFF.

This chain joins TRBV19 and TRBJ1-2; possibly TRBD1 for D (6 bases). V was pared by 2 bases and J by 4 bases, with 8 bases between. Germline V gene sequence: CDR1 LNHDA, CDR2 SQIVND (reference sequence). The CDR3 extends over 13 amino acids. This chain's CDR3 is CASSILTGYGYTF. CDR3 coding DNA: TGTGCCAGTAGTATATTGACAGGCTATGGCTACACCTTC.

The V call is TRBV11-2, the J call TRBJ1-2; TRBD1 might be the D (5 bases). The CDR3 covers 14 residues. The ends were cut back, 1 base at V and 4 bases at J, with 10 bases in the middle. Per germline, CDR1 SGHAT and CDR2 FQNNGV. CDR3 DNA: TGTGCCAGCAGCTTAGTAGGGGCGAGCTATGGCTACACCTTC. It specifies CASSLVGASYGYTF.

This chain connects TRBV11-2 to TRBJ1-1, with unresolved D. V gave up 2 bases and J gave up 4 bases, with 17 bases separating them. CDR3 length equals 16 residues. Germline CDR1 is SGHAT and CDR2 is FQNNGV. The CDR3 sequence: CASSLSHTRTSTEAFF. CDR3 bases: TGTGCCAGCAGCTTATCCCACACAAGGACGAGCACTGAAGCTTTCTTT.

This chain uses TRBV11-2 with TRBJ2-1; either TRBD1 or TRBD2 may supply D (5 bases each). Trimming pared 3 bases from V and 5 bases from J, leaving 11 bases between. The CDR3 is 14 amino acids. From germline, CDR1 is SGHAT and CDR2 FQNNGV. The CDR3 sequence is CASSLGTANNEQFF. For the CDR3, the DNA is TGTGCCAGCAGCTTGGGGACGGCCAACAATGAGCAGTTCTTC. Supplemented by reference TRBV11-2 and TRBJ2-1, the full variable domain reads EAGVAQSPRYKIIEKRQSVAFWCNPISGHATLYWYQQILGQGPKLLIQFQNNGVVDDSQLPKDRFSAERLKGVDSTLKIQPAKLEDSAVYLCASSLGTANNEQFFGPGTRLTVL.

This chain connects TRBV9 to TRBJ2-1, with 12 bases identical to TRBD2. V lost 4 bases, J lost 8 bases, and 7 bases stayed unmatched. The V gene's germline CDR1 is SGDLS and CDR2 YYNGEE. This CDR3 spans 15 amino acids. CDR3 amino acids: CASSQLAGGSYEQFF. The CDR3 DNA sequence: TGTGCCAGCAGCCAACTAGCGGGGGGCTCATATGAGCAGTTCTTC.

J is TRBJ2-2 and V is TRBV29-1, with TRBD1 matching over 7 bases. V was pared by 0 bases and J by 5 bases, with 3 bases of the junction left unmatched. The CDR3 length is 14 residues. Germline CDR1 and CDR2: SQVTM and ANQGSEA. The CDR3 DNA follows: TGCAGCGTTGAAGACGACAGGGCAACCGGGGAGCTGTTTTTT. This gives the protein CSVEDDRATGELFF.

This chain links TRBV7-9 with TRBJ2-1; 9 positions match TRBD2. The CDR3 loop spans 17 amino acids. The germline V gene has CDR1 SEHNR and CDR2 FQNEAQ (reference sequence). V dropped 5 bases and J dropped 0; count of bases not matched to a gene: 8. The CDR3: CASSEAGGPYSYNEQFF. For the CDR3, the DNA is TGTGCCAGCAGCGAGGCGGGAGGGCCTTACTCCTACAATGAGCAGTTCTTC.